The present TCR beta chain was sequenced within a study of T cells in localized non-small cell lung cancer. The data were produced by immunoSEQ multiplex PCR, yet TCRdb's version contains in-frame clones alone and is incomplete. The table has around 4,400 clones, less than 35% seen once. In its sample, this clone was seen a few times. What it recognizes is unknown. Regarding the study as a whole: For the top 100 tumor clones, a median about 50 also appeared in adjacent lung.

This receptor was obtained from a man aged 35 to 69 with stage II lung adenocarcinoma. The material sequenced was lung tumor tissue, taken before any cancer treatment.

The CDR3 sequence is CAISESDRSYGYTF. CDR3 in DNA: TGTGCCATCAGTGAGTCGGACAGGAGCTATGGCTACACCTTC. The chain uses TRBV10-3 and TRBJ1-2; 7 bases match TRBD1. The CDR3 totals 14 residues. Germline values: CDR1 ENHRY, CDR2 SYGVKD. Germline trimming cut 0 bases from V and 4 bases from J; bases unmatched to any gene: 2.